This record looks at one T cell receptor beta chain sequence and its context. Its antigen has not been determined. TCRdb names NextSeq 550 as the instrument used. The Human TCR Profiling Kit (MiLaboratory) was used to make UMI-labeled 5' RACE TRB cDNA libraries. The full amount of extracted RNA was used for cDNA synthesis, and the full amount of resulting cDNA was used for PCR amplification. The libraries were made side by side, with each library going through the same number of PCR cycles. On the authors' methods: About 49,000 +/- 11,000 unique UMI-labeled TRB cDNA molecules per library were extracted with MIGEC and MiXCR, with at least two reads per UMI required. An average of approximately 40,000 +/- 10,000 functional in-frame TRB CDR3 nucleotide clonotypes without stop codons was found per library. Diversity metrics, including normalized Shannon-Wiener and Chao1, were computed in VDJtools after downsampling to 5000 UMI-labeled TRB molecules per sample. VDJtools computed clonotype-size-weighted physicochemical properties of the central five CDR3 residues: interaction energy, strength, volume and Kidera factor 4. TCRdb reprocessed the reads and assigns one entry to each CDR3 protein sequence, leaving out DNA. These V and J calls originate from TCRdb's pipeline instead of the authors' own analysis. This sample's records show 65,000 to 95,000 distinct CDR3 sequences. The top ten clonotypes cover roughly 1.5% of the sample.

This sample is drawn from a study of CXCR3-negative and CXCR3-positive naive CD8 T cells (dated by TCRdb to about 2019). Study-wide context: In total, roughly 130 million TRB reads were obtained, corresponding to roughly 1.5 +/- 0.3 million reads per library. The TRBV-TRBJ cluster analysis covered naive subsets from five or six donors and memory cells from 3 donors. Diversity and physicochemical repertoire analyses were performed on about a dozen donors pooled from two independent experiments.

Overall study results and their limits: Freshly isolated PBMCs were used for most assays because CXCR3 expression partially decreased after cryopreservation. TRB CDR3s from CXCR3-positive naive cells showed higher hydrophobicity (lower Kidera factor 4), lower energy, and higher strength and volume indices than CXCR3-negative naive cells. Because surface CD5, which is linked to self-reactivity in mice, was comparable between the naive subsets, TCR interaction strength was also inferred from the physicochemical properties of TRB CDR3s. Within the same donor, TRBV-TRBJ usage looked similar between naive CXCR3-negative and CXCR3-positive cells, but memory cells had distinct patterns. Comparably high repertoire diversity was found in both naive subsets, whereas much lower repertoire diversity was found in memory CD8+ T cells.

Each CD8+ T cell subset was flow-sorted in triplicate, and around 300,000 cells per subset were placed directly into RLT lysis buffer. To exclude memory contaminants, naive CD8+ T cells were stringently defined as CD45RO-CCR7+CD27+CD95-. Peripheral blood mononuclear cells were isolated from buffy coats by standard density gradient centrifugation. Naive CXCR3-negative and CXCR3-positive CD8+ T cells were flow-sorted on a FACSAria III. Total RNA was extracted from sorted cells with an RNeasy Mini Kit. The CDR3 starts with the cysteine, ends with the phenylalanine, and has 13 residues. The nucleotide record is missing.

The sample taken for sequencing was naive CXCR3- CD8+ T cells from blood. The cell subset or site label of this sample denotes: CD45RO-CCR7+CD27+CD95- naive CD8+ T cells lacking CXCR3 (TNR3-). The chain joins TRBV12-3 or TRBV12-4 to TRBJ1-2; TCRdb's D call, TRBD1, is unchecked because there is no DNA. The clonotype was recovered from a human donor in good health. Some clones in this sample may be carry-over from other donors' samples. CDR3 sequence: CASQDTRNYGYTF.